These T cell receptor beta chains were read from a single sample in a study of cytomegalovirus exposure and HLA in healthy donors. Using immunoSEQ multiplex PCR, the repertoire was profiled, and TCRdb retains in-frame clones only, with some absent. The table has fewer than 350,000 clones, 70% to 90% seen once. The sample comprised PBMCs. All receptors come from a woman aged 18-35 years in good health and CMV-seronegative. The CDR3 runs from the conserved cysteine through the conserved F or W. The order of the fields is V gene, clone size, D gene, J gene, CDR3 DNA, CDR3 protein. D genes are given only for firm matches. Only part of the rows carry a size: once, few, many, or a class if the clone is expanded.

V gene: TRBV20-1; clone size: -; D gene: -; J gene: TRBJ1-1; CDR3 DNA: TGCAGTGCTCCTCTTTACACTGAAGCTTTCTTT; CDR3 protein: CSAPLYTEAFF
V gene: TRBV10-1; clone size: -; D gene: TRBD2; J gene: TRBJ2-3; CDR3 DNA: TGCGCCAGCAGTGAGTCGACTAGCGGGAGACAGGATACGCAGTATTTT; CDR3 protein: CASSESTSGRQDTQYF
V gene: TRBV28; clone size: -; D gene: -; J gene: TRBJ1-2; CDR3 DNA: TGTGCCAGCAGTTTACCGGGACTTAACTATGGCTACACCTTC; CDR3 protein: CASSLPGLNYGYTF
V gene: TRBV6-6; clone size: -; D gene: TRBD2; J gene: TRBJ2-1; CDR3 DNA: TGTGCCAGCAGTGGCACTAGCGGAAGCTCCTACAATGAGCAGTTCTTC; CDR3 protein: CASSGTSGSSYNEQFF
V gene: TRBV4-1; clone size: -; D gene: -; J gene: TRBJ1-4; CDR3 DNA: TGCGCCAGCAGCCAAGAGCGGGTTTCATACACGGCAACTAATGAAAAACTGTTTTTT; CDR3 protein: CASSQERVSYTATNEKLFF
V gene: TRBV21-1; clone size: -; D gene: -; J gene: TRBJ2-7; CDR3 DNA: TGTGCCAGCACCCGACTAGGGACCTACGAGCAGTACTTC; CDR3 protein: CASTRLGTYEQYF
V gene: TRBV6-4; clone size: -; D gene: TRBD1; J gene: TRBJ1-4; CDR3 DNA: TGTGCCAGAAAGACATGTCGGGACAGTCCTGGTGAAAAACTGTTTTTT; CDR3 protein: CARKTCRDSPGEKLFF
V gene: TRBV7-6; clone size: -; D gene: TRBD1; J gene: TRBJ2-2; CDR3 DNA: TGTGCCAGCAGCTTAGCCGAGACAGGGACAAACACCGGGGAGCTGTTTTTT; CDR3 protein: CASSLAETGTNTGELFF
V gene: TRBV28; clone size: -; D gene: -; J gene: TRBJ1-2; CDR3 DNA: TGTGCCAGCAGTTTTAAGGGGCGTCTTCGGCTTGGCTACACCTTC; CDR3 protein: CASSFKGRLRLGYTF
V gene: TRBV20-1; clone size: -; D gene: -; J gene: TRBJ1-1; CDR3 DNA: TGCAGTGCTGGTGGTCATTATCGGGCTTTCTTT; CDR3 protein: CSAGGHYRAFF
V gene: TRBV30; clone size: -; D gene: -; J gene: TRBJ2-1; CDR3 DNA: TGTGCCCGGAGGACTCCCGCTAGGGGAATGAGGAATGAGCAGTTCTTC; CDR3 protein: CARRTPARGMRNEQFF
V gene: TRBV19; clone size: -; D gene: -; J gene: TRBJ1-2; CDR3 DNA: TGTGCCAGTTCCTATGCGGGTCCCAGAGGCTACACCTTC; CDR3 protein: CASSYAGPRGYTF
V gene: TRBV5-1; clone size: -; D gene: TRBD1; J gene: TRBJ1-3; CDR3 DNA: TGCGCCAGCAGCCCGACAGGGATGACTGGAAACACCATATATTTT; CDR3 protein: CASSPTGMTGNTIYF
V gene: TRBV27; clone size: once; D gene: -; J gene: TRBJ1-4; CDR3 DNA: TGTGCCAGCAGTCTATTTCGGAGTTCGGAAAAACTGTTTTTT; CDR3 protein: CASSLFRSSEKLFF
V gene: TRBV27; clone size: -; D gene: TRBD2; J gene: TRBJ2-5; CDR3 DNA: TGTGCCAGCAGTCCCGGGACTAGCAGCCAGACCCAGTACTTC; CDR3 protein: CASSPGTSSQTQYF
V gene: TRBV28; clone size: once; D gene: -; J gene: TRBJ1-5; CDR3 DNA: TGTGCCAGCAGTTTCGGTGGCAGGACTAATCAGCCCCAGCATTTT; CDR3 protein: CASSFGGRTNQPQHF
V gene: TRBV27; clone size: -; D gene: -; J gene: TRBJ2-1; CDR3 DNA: TGTGCCAGCAGTTTACTCCAGGCGAGATACAATGAGCAGTTCTTC; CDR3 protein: CASSLLQARYNEQFF
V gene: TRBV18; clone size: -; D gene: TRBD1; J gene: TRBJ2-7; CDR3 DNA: TGTGCCAGCTCACCTTTTACAGGGGACGGGTCCTACGAGCAGTACTTC; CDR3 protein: CASSPFTGDGSYEQYF
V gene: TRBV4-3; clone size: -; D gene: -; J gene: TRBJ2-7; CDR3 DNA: TGCGCCAGCAGCCAAGAACATCCGTACGAGCAGTACTTC; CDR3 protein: CASSQEHPYEQYF
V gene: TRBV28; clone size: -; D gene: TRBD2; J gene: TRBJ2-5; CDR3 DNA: TGTGCCAGCTGCGGGGGGCCCACGACCCAGTACTTC; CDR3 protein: CASCGGPTTQYF
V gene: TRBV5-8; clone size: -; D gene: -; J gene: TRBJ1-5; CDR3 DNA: TGTGCCAGCAGCTTGGCCCAGGGCTATCAGCCCCAGCATTTT; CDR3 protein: CASSLAQGYQPQHF
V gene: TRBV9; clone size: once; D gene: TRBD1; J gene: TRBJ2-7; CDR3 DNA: TGTGCCAGCAGCGCGGGCCGGGGGACAGGGAATTCCTACGAGCAGTACTTC; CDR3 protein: CASSAGRGTGNSYEQYF
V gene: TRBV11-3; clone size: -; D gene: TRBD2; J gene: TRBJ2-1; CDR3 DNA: TGTGCCAGCAGCTTCGGGAGGGCCTTGGATGAGCAGTTCTTC; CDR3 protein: CASSFGRALDEQFF
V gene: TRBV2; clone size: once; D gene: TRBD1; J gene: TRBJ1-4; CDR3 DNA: TGTGCCAGCAGTGCGTGGGACAGGGGTGAAAAACTGTTTTTT; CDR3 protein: CASSAWDRGEKLFF
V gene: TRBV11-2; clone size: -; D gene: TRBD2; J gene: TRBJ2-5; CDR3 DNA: TGTGCCAGCAGCTTATTTCTAGCGGGATTGGAGACCCAGTACTTC; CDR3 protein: CASSLFLAGLETQYF
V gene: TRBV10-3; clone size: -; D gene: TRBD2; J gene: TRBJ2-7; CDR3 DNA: TGTGCCATCAGTGAGGCTCTAAGGGCGGGAGGGCCGAGGAACGAGCAGTACTTC; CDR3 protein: CAISEALRAGGPRNEQYF
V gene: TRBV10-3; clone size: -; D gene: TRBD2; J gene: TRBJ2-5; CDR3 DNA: TGTGCCATCAGTGAGTCCTTGAGCGGGGGAGTCCGAGAGACCCAGTACTTC; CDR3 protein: CAISESLSGGVRETQYF
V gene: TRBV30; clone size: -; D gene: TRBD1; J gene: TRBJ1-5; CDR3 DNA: TGTGCCTGGAGTCTACGGGACAGGGCCACTTTTCGGGCCAATCAGCCCCAGCATTTT; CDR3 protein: CAWSLRDRATFRANQPQHF
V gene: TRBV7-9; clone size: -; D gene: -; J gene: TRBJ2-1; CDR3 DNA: TGTGCCAGCAGCCTAGACAGACATGAGCAGTTCTTC; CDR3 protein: CASSLDRHEQFF
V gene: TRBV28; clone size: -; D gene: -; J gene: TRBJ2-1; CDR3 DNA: TGTGCCAGCAGTTTTGAGGGTTTAACCTACAATGAGCAGTTCTTC; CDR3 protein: CASSFEGLTYNEQFF
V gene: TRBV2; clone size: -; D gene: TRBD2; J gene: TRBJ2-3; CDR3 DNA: TGTGCCAGCAATGGAGCCGGGACTAGCGGCACAGATACGCAGTATTTT; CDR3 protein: CASNGAGTSGTDTQYF
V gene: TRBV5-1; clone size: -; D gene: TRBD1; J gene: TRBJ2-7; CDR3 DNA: TGCGCCAGCAGCCCGGACAGGGGGTCATACGAGCAGTACTTC; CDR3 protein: CASSPDRGSYEQYF
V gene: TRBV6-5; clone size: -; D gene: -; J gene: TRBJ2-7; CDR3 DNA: TGTGCCAGCAGACCTGACGCCAGGGGGGCCTACGAGCAGTACTTC; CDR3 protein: CASRPDARGAYEQYF
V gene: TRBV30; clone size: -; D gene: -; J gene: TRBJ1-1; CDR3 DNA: TGTGCCTGGAGTGTGCCGGGACAAACATTTGAAGCTTTCTTT; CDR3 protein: CAWSVPGQTFEAFF
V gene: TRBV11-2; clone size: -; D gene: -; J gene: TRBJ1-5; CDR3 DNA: TGTGCCAGCAGCTTATGGGGGCCGAATCAGCCCCAGCATTTT; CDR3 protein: CASSLWGPNQPQHF
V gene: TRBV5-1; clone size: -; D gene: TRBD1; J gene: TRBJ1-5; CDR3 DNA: TGCGCCAGCAGTCCGGGACAGGGCAATCAGCCCCAGCATTTT; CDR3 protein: CASSPGQGNQPQHF
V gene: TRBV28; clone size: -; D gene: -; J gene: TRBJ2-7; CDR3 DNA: TGTGCCAGCAGTTTATCTGGGGCCAGCTCCTACGAGCAGTACTTC; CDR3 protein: CASSLSGASSYEQYF
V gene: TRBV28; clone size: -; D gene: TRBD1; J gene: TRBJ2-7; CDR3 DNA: TGTGCCAGCAGTTCGGGACAGGGGGCGTCCGAGCAGTACTTC; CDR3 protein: CASSSGQGASEQYF
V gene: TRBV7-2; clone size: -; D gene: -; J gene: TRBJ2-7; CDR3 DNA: TGTGCCAGCAGCTCCCCATGGCTTGACGCTAGCTCCTACGAGCAGTACTTC; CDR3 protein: CASSSPWLDASSYEQYF
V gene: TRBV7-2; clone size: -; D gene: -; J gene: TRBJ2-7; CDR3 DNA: TGTGCCAGCAGCCCCAGAAGCGGAGAACCGTACGAGCAGTACTTC; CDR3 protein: CASSPRSGEPYEQYF
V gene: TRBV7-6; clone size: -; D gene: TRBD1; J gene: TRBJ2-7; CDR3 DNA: TGTGCCAGCAGCCCGACGGGACAGACCTACGAGCAGTACTTC; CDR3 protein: CASSPTGQTYEQYF
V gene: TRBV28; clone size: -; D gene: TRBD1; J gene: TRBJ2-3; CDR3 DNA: TGTGCCAGCAGTACCGGACAGGGGGTAGATACGCAGTATTTT; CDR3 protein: CASSTGQGVDTQYF
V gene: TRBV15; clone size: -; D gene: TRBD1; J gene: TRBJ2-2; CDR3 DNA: TGTGCCACCAGCAGAGTTTCATATGGACAGGTGAACACCGGGGAGCTGTTTTTT; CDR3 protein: CATSRVSYGQVNTGELFF
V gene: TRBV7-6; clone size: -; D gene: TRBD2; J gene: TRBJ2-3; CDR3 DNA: TGTGCCAGCAAACCTATTAGCGGAGGCGGGAGGGGGGCAGATACGCAGTATTTT; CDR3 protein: CASKPISGGGRGADTQYF
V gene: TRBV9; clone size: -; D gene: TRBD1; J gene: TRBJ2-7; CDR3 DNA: TGTGCCAGCAGCGTAGGGGACAGGGCCCTCTACGAGCAGTACTTC; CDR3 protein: CASSVGDRALYEQYF
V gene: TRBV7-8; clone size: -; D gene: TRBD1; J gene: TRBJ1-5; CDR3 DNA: TGTGCCAGCAGCGAGGACAGGATTAGCAATCAGCCCCAGCATTTT; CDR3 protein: CASSEDRISNQPQHF